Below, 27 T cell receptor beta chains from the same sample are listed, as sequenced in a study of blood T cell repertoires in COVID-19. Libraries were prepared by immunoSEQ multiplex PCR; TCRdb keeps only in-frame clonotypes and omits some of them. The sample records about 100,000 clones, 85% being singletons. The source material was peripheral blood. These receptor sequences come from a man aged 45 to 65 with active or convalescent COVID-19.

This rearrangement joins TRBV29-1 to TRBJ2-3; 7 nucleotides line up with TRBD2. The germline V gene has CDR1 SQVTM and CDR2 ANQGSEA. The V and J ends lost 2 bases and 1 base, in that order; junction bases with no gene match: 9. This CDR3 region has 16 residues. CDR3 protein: CSVEQVPAGGTDTQYF. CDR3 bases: TGCAGCGTTGAACAGGTCCCGGCGGGAGGCACAGATACGCAGTATTTT.

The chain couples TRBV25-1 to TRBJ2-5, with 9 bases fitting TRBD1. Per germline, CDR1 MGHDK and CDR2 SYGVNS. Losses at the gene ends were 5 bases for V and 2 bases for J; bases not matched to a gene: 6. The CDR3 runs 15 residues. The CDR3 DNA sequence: TGTGCCAGCAGTATTCCGGGACAGGGACAAGAGACCCAGTACTTC. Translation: CASSIPGQGQETQYF.

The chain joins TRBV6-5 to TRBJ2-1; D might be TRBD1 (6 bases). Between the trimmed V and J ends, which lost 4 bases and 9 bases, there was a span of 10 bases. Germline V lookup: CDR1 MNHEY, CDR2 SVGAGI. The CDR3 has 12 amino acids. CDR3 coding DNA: TGTGCCAGCAGTTTACAGGGTGTTGAGCAGTTCTTC. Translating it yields CASSLQGVEQFF.

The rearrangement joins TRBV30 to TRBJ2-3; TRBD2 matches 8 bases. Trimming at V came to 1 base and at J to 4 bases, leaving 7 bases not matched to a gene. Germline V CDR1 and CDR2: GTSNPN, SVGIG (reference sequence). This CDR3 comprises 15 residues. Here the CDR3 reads CAWSAREGLSDTQYF. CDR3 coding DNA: TGTGCCTGGAGTGCACGGGAGGGTTTATCAGATACGCAGTATTTT.

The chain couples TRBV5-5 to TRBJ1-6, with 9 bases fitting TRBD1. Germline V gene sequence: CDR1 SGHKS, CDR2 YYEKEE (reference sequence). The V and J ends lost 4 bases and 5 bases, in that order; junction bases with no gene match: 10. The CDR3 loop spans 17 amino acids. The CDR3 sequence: CASSAGQGRRDNSPLHF. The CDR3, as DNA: TGTGCCAGCAGCGCGGGACAGGGTAGACGGGATAATTCACCCCTCCACTTT.

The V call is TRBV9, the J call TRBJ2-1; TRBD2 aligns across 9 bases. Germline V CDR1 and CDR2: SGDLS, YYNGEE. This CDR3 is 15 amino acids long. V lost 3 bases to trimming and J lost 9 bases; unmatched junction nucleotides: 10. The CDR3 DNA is TGTGCCAGCAGCGGAGGGACTAGCAGTCTATTTGAGCAGTTCTTC. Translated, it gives CASSGGTSSLFEQFF.

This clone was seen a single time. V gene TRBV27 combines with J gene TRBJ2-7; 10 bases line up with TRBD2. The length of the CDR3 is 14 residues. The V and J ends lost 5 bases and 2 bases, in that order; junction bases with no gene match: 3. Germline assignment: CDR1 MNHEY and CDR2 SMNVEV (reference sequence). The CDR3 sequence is CASSLAGVTYEQYF. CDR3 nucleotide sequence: TGTGCCAGCAGTCTAGCGGGAGTAACCTACGAGCAGTACTTC.

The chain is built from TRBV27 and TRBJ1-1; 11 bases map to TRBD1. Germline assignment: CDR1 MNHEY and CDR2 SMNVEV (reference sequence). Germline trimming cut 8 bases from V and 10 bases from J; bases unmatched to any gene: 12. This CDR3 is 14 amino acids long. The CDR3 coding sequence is TGTGCCAGCGCCATCAGGGACAGGGGGGATAGAGCTTTCTTT. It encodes CASAIRDRGDRAFF.

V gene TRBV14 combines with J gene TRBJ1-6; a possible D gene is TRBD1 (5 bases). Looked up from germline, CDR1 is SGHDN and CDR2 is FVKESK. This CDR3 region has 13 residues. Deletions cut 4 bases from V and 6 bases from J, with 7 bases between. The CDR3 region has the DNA TGTGCCAGCAGCCGACAGATTAATTCACCCCTCCACTTT. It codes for CASSRQINSPLHF.

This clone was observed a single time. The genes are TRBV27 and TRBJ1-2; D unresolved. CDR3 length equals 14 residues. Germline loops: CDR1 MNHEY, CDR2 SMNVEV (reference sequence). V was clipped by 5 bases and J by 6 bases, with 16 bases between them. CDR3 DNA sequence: TGTGCCAGCAGTGCGGGGATTGGGTATGATGGCTACACCTTC. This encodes CASSAGIGYDGYTF.

CDR3 nucleotides: TGTGCCAGCGACTTAGAATTCAACTATGGCTACACCTTC. Its translation is CASDLEFNYGYTF. The chain employs TRBV21-1 and TRBJ1-2. TRBV21-1 is reported as a pseudogene. The CDR3 sequence is 13 residues long.

Here the CDR3 reads CASRRGDEKLFF. The CDR3 coding sequence is TGTGCCAGCAGAAGAGGCGATGAAAAACTGTTTTTT. V usage is TRBV2 and J usage is TRBJ1-4, with unresolved D. Trimming removed 6 bases at V and 6 bases at J, with 8 bases between. Germline assignment: CDR1 SNHLY and CDR2 FYNNEI. This CDR3 has 12 residues.

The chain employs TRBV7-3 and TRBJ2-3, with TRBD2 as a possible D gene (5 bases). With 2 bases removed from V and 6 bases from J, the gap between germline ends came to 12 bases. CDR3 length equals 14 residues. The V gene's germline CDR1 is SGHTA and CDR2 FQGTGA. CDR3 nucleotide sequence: TGTGCCAGCAGCTTACGCGCGGGTACGGATACGCAGTATTTT. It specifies CASSLRAGTDTQYF.

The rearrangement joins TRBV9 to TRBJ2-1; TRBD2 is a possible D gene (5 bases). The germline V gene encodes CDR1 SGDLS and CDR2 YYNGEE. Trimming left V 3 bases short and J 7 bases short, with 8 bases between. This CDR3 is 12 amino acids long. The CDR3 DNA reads TGTGCCAGCAGCGCCCGACTAAATGAGCAGTTCTTC. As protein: CASSARLNEQFF.

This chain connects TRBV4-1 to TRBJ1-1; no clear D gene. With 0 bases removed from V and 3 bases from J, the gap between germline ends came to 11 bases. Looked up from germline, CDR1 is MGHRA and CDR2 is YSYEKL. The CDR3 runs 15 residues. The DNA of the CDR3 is TGCGCCAGCAGCCAAGAGTTCCGGCAGGACACTGAAGCTTTCTTT. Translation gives CASSQEFRQDTEAFF.

In DNA, the CDR3 is TGTGCCAGCAGCCGAGGGAGTAGGCTCGAATACACCTTC. Encoded protein: CASSRGSRLEYTF. The chain combines TRBV11-1 with TRBJ1-2; D gene uncertain. Germline loops: CDR1 SGHAT, CDR2 FQDESV (reference sequence). Trimming pared 5 bases from V and 11 bases from J, leaving 18 bases between. The length of the CDR3 is 13 residues.

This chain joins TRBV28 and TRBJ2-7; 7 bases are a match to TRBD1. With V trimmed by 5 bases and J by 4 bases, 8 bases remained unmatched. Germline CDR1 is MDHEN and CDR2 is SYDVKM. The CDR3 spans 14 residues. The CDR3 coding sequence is TGTGCCAGCAGTGTGTTTGGGGACAGATACGAGCAGTACTTC. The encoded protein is CASSVFGDRYEQYF.

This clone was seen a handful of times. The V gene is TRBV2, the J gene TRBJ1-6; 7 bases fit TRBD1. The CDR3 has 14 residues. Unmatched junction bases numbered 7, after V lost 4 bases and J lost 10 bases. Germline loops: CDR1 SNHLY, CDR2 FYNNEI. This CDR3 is CASSATGPPSPLHF. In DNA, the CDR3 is TGTGCCAGCAGTGCGACAGGGCCCCCGTCACCCCTCCACTTT.

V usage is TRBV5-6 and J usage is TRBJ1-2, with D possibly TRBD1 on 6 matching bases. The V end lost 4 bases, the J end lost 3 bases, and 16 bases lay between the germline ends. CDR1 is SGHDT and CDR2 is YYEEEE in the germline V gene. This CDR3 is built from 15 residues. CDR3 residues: CASSLTGGADYGYTF. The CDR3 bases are TGTGCCAGCAGCCTCACGGGGGGCGCGGACTATGGCTACACCTTC.

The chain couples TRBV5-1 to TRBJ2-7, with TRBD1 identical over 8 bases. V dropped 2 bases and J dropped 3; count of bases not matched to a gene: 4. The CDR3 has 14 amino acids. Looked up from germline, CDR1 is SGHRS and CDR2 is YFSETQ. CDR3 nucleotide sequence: TGCGCCAGCAGCTTATCCGGGACAGGCTACGAGCAGTACTTC. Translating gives CASSLSGTGYEQYF.

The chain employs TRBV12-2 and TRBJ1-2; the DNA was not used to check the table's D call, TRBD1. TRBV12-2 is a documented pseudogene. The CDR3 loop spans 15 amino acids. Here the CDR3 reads CASRLGAGGNYGYTF. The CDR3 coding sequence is TGTGCAAGTCGCTTAGGCGCAGGGGGCAACTATGGCTACACCTTC.

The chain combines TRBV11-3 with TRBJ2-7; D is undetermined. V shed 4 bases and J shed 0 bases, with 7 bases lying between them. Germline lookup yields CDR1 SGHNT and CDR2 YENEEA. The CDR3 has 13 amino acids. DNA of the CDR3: TGTGCCAGCAGCTCCCCGGGCTCCTACGAGCAGTACTTC. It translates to CASSSPGSYEQYF.

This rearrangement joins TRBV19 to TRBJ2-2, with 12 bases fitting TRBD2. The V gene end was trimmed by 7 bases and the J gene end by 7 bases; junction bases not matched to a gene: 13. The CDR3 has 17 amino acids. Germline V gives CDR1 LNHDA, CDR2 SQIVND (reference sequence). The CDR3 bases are TGTGCCAGTACTAGCGGGAGGGCCGGGTCCGACATCGGGGAGCTGTTTTTT. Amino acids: CASTSGRAGSDIGELFF.

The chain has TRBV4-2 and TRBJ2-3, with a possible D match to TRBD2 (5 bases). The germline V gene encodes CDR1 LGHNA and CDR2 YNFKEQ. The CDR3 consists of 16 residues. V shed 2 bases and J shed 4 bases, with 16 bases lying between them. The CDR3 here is CASSQFAGMEADTQYF. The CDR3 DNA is TGTGCCAGCAGCCAATTCGCTGGGATGGAGGCAGATACGCAGTATTTT.

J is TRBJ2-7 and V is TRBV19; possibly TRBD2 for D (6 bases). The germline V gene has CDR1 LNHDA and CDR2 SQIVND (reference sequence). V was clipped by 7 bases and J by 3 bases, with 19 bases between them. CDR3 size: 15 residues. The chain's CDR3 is CASTPGLSGVYEQYF. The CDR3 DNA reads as TGTGCCAGTACCCCAGGTCTTAGCGGAGTCTACGAGCAGTACTTC.

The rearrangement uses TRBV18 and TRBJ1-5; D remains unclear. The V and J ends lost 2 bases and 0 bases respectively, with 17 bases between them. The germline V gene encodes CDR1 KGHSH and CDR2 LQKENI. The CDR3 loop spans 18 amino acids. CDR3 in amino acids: CASSPSRVSTYSNQPQHF. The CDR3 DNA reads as TGTGCCAGCTCACCATCAAGAGTTAGCACGTATAGCAATCAGCCCCAGCATTTT.

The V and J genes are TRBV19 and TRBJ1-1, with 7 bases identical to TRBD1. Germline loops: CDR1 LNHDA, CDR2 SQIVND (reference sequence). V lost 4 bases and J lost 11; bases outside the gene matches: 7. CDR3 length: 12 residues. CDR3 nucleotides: TGTGCCAGTAGTAGGGACAGTCACTTGGCTTTCTTT. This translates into CASSRDSHLAFF.